This is a list of T cell receptor beta chains from one sample in a study of blood T cell repertoires in COVID-19. The table came from immunoSEQ multiplex PCR; TCRdb's copy has only in-frame clones and leaves some out. This table holds around 50,000 clones, 82% found once. Material for sequencing was peripheral blood. The receptors shown here come from an elderly man with COVID-19, enrolled during active disease. Each CDR3 is given with its conserved first and last residue. The D gene is left open where the match is weak. Clone size appears in some rows only: once, few, many, or a class for an expanded clone.

D gene	V gene	clone size	J gene	CDR3 protein	CDR3 DNA
NA	TRBV2	few	TRBJ1-3	CASEQSGNTIYF	TGTGCCTCCGAACAATCTGGAAACACCATATATTTT
NA	TRBV19	NA	TRBJ2-5	CASSIGQGSPTRRETQYF	TGTGCCAGTAGTATAGGGCAGGGATCCCCTACGAGAAGAGAGACCCAGTACTTC
TRBD1	TRBV29-1	NA	TRBJ2-5	CSGDRGGETQYF	TGCAGCGGGGACAGGGGAGGAGAGACCCAGTACTTC
NA	TRBV6-5	NA	TRBJ2-5	CASGLAGRQETQYF	TGTGCCAGCGGTCTGGCAGGGCGCCAAGAGACCCAGTACTTC
NA	TRBV27	NA	TRBJ1-1	CASSRTESTEAFF	TGTGCCAGCAGTAGGACAGAGAGCACTGAAGCTTTCTTT
NA	TRBV4-2	NA	TRBJ2-5	CASSQDGGGGQETQYF	TGTGCCAGCAGCCAAGACGGGGGCGGGGGACAAGAGACCCAGTACTTC
NA	TRBV10-3	NA	TRBJ1-1	CAISETYEAFF	TGTGCCATCAGTGAGACCTATGAAGCTTTCTTT
NA	TRBV6-5	NA	TRBJ2-1	CAGRGFNEQFF	TGTGCCGGACGGGGTTTCAATGAGCAGTTCTTC
NA	TRBV10-3	NA	TRBJ1-5	CAISAGVEGQPQHF	TGTGCCATCAGTGCAGGGGTAGAGGGTCAGCCCCAGCATTTT
NA	TRBV3-1/TRBV3-2	NA	TRBJ2-5	CASSYRLTSSTQYF	TGTGCCAGCAGCTACCGTCTGACTAGTTCGACCCAGTACTTC
NA	TRBV7-9	NA	TRBJ1-5	CASSLEGGSNQPQHF	TGTGCCAGCAGTCTAGAAGGGGGTAGCAATCAGCCCCAGCATTTT
NA	TRBV9	few	TRBJ2-2	CASSASRGGSTGELFF	TGTGCCAGCAGCGCCTCCAGGGGAGGGAGCACCGGGGAGCTGTTTTTT
NA	TRBV12-3/TRBV12-4	NA	TRBJ1-1	CASSLLWNTEAFF	TGTGCCAGCAGTTTACTCTGGAACACTGAAGCTTTCTTT
NA	TRBV30	NA	TRBJ1-4	CAWRIAGTSNEKLFF	TGTGCCTGGAGGATCGCCGGGACATCCAATGAAAAACTGTTTTTT
NA	TRBV7-3	once	TRBJ1-1	CASSSRGRDTEAFF	TGTGCCAGCAGCTCCAGGGGTAGGGACACTGAAGCTTTCTTT
NA	TRBV13	once	TRBJ1-2	CASSPSRQIYGYTF	TGTGCCAGCAGCCCATCCCGACAGATATATGGCTACACCTTC
NA	TRBV19	NA	TRBJ1-6	CASSGDGRISPLHF	TGTGCCAGTAGTGGGGACGGGAGGATTTCACCCCTCCACTTT
TRBD2	TRBV5-4	NA	TRBJ2-5	CASSLSGGETQYF	TGTGCCAGCAGCTTGTCGGGGGGAGAGACCCAGTACTTC
TRBD2	TRBV4-3	few	TRBJ2-2	CASSQDLGRETAGELFF	TGCGCCAGCAGCCAAGATCTAGGGCGGGAGACAGCCGGGGAGCTGTTTTTT
TRBD1	TRBV12-3/TRBV12-4	NA	TRBJ1-5	CASSPGGDQPQHF	TGTGCCAGCAGTCCAGGGGGCGATCAGCCCCAGCATTTT
NA	TRBV5-6	NA	TRBJ1-1	CASSPTGREAFF	TGTGCCAGCAGCCCCACCGGGAGAGAAGCTTTCTTT
TRBD2	TRBV4-3	NA	TRBJ2-3	CASSRRLAETDTQYF	TGCGCCAGCAGCCGGAGACTAGCGGAGACAGATACGCAGTATTTT
TRBD2	TRBV6-4	NA	TRBJ2-1	CASSEEASGRGQFF	TGTGCCAGCAGTGAAGAGGCTAGCGGGCGGGGGCAGTTCTTC
NA	TRBV20-1	NA	TRBJ1-6	CSASTDRYNSPLHF	TGCAGTGCTAGTACAGACCGCTATAATTCACCCCTCCACTTT
TRBD1	TRBV28	NA	TRBJ2-2	CASKGQGALGGELFF	TGTGCCAGCAAGGGACAGGGGGCCCTCGGCGGGGAGCTGTTTTTT
TRBD2	TRBV6-5	NA	TRBJ2-3	CASSRREGRTDTQYF	TGTGCCAGCAGTCGTCGGGAGGGCCGGACAGATACGCAGTATTTT
NA	TRBV14	NA	TRBJ1-1	CASRLTGMNTEAFF	TGTGCCAGCAGGCTAACAGGGATGAACACTGAAGCTTTCTTT
TRBD1	TRBV24-1	NA	TRBJ2-1	CATGTQGAKVVNEQFF	TGTGCCACCGGAACACAGGGGGCAAAGGTGGTAAATGAGCAGTTCTTC
NA	TRBV7-9	NA	TRBJ2-2	CASSWGRYTGELFF	TGTGCCAGCAGCTGGGGCCGGTATACCGGGGAGCTGTTTTTT
NA	TRBV4-2	NA	TRBJ2-3	CASSQVGASTDTQYF	TGTGCCAGCAGCCAAGTCGGAGCTAGCACAGATACGCAGTATTTT
TRBD1	TRBV6-5	NA	TRBJ2-5	CASSGTEETQYF	TGTGCCAGCAGCGGGACAGAAGAGACCCAGTACTTC
TRBD1	TRBV7-9	few	TRBJ2-7	CASSLGDRIWQYF	TGTGCCAGCAGCTTAGGGGACAGGATATGGCAGTACTTC
NA	TRBV28	NA	TRBJ2-4	CASSSGTLGRYF	TGTGCCAGCAGTTCTGGGACACTGGGGCGGTACTTC
NA	TRBV19	NA	TRBJ2-4	CASSAPTGPDIQYF	TGTGCCAGTAGTGCCCCGACAGGCCCAGACATTCAGTACTTC
NA	TRBV7-3	NA	TRBJ1-1	CASSFTEGTEAFF	TGTGCCAGCAGCTTCACGGAGGGCACTGAAGCTTTCTTT
NA	TRBV19	NA	TRBJ1-4	CASSIASGSFFGANEKLFF	TGTGCCAGTAGTATAGCCTCAGGGTCTTTTTTTGGGGCTAATGAAAAACTGTTTTTT
TRBD1	TRBV28	NA	TRBJ1-1	CASRRQGAGTEAFF	TGTGCCAGCAGACGACAGGGGGCGGGCACTGAAGCTTTCTTT
NA	TRBV29-1	NA	TRBJ1-1	CSVELGRLAFF	TGCAGCGTTGAATTGGGGCGTTTAGCTTTCTTT
TRBD1	TRBV19	NA	TRBJ1-5	CASSPGQGVQPQHF	TGTGCCAGTAGTCCGGGACAGGGGGTCCAGCCCCAGCATTTT
NA	TRBV30	once	TRBJ1-1	CAGRVNTEAFF	TGTGCGGGCAGGGTGAACACTGAAGCTTTCTTT
TRBD1	TRBV3-1/TRBV3-2	few	TRBJ1-5	CASSPPGTGSQPQHF	TGTGCCAGCAGCCCCCCCGGGACAGGGAGTCAGCCCCAGCATTTT
NA	TRBV25-1	few	TRBJ1-6	CASSQSSTINSPLHF	TGTGCCAGCAGTCAGTCCTCCACGATAAATTCACCCCTCCACTTT
NA	TRBV7-9	NA	TRBJ2-2	CASSSMTNTGELFF	TGTGCCAGCAGCTCAATGACTAACACCGGGGAGCTGTTTTTT
NA	TRBV10-3	NA	TRBJ2-7	CAISDEGFGGWYF	TGTGCCATCAGTGACGAAGGGTTCGGGGGTTGGTACTTC
NA	TRBV19	NA	TRBJ1-1	CASSITRLSTEAFF	TGTGCCAGTAGTATAACGCGACTCTCCACTGAAGCTTTCTTT
NA	TRBV4-3	NA	TRBJ2-2	CASSQDPDTGELFF	TGCGCCAGCAGCCAAGATCCAGACACCGGGGAGCTGTTTTTT
TRBD2	TRBV5-4	NA	TRBJ2-1	CASSAPGLAGGTSSYNEQFF	TGTGCCAGCAGCGCCCCGGGACTAGCGGGAGGAACGAGCTCCTACAATGAGCAGTTCTTC
TRBD1	TRBV7-2	NA	TRBJ1-1	CASSPGQGRWAEAFF	TGTGCCAGCAGCCCCGGACAGGGGCGATGGGCTGAAGCTTTCTTT
NA	TRBV12-3/TRBV12-4	NA	TRBJ1-2	CASSSQTYGGYTF	TGTGCCAGCAGTTCCCAGACTTACGGCGGCTACACCTTC
NA	TRBV6-5	NA	TRBJ1-5	CASSQDREQPQHF	TGTGCCAGCAGTCAGGACCGGGAACAGCCCCAGCATTTT
NA	TRBV28	NA	TRBJ2-5	CASSYPRAWGSPQETQYF	TGTGCCAGCAGTTATCCGAGGGCCTGGGGATCCCCACAAGAGACCCAGTACTTC